This TCR beta chain was identified in a study of beta chain features in type 1 diabetes. Background on the study: Taken together, all samples contributed around 100 million examined sorted cells.

The isolated RNA, all of it, was reverse transcribed, so expressed TCRB transcripts were what got sequenced. Here immunoSEQ multiplex PCR was the method, and the copy in TCRdb shows in-frame clones only, minus some. In the table there are more than 300,000 clones, roughly 12% of which are singletons. As for this clone: Its antigen is not identified.

Overall study results and limits: Relative to healthy donors, patients appeared to have naive, central memory and Treg TCRB repertoires that were more similar. In patients and controls equally, PCR might favor templates that are shorter.

With 3 bases clipped from V and 5 bases from J, the junction kept 5 bases outside the gene matches. Germline assignment: CDR1 SGDLS and CDR2 YYNGEE. The CDR3 consists of 15 residues. The chain combines TRBV9 with TRBJ2-5, with TRBD1 matching over 12 bases. The source of this sequence is a man aged 18 to 35 in good health. The sample consisted of naive CD4+ T cells from blood. This chain's CDR3 is CASSAGTGGLETQYF. CDR3 in DNA: TGTGCCAGCAGCGCCGGGACAGGGGGCTTGGAGACCCAGTACTTC.